One and the same sample provided the 32 T cell receptor beta chains below, sequenced in a study of blood T cell repertoires in COVID-19. Sequencing was performed with immunoSEQ multiplex PCR; in TCRdb, only in-frame clones are kept and a portion is missing. The sample consists of over 250,000 clones, about 89% of them appearing once. Sequenced: PBMCs or T cells enriched from blood (not recorded which). Receptors were obtained from a woman younger than 45 who had recovered from COVID-19.

CDR3 sequence (DNA): TGCAGCGCCACGACACGGGGTAACTATGGCTACACCTTC. Translation: CSATTRGNYGYTF. This chain links TRBV29-1 with TRBJ1-2, with no clear D. The CDR3 contains 13 residues. Trimming left V 7 bases short and J 1 base short, with 13 bases between. Per germline, CDR1 SQVTM and CDR2 ANQGSEA.

The gene calls are TRBV6-5 and TRBJ1-4; tentatively, D is TRBD1 (6 bases). V lost 2 bases to trimming and J lost 4 bases, with 11 bases between them. Germline CDR1 and CDR2: MNHEY and SVGAGI. The CDR3 runs 15 residues. Here the CDR3 DNA reads TGTGCCAGCAGTTACCTATCAGGGGTTAATGAAAAACTGTTTTTT. It codes for CASSYLSGVNEKLFF.

V is TRBV25-1 and J is TRBJ1-2; 7 bases map to TRBD1. From germline, CDR1 is MGHDK and CDR2 SYGVNS. The CDR3 totals 16 residues. The ends lost 8 bases at V and 2 bases at J; junction bases unmatched: 14. CDR3 bases: TGTGCCAGCCTGGAGGTCGAGGACAGGCAAAACTATGGCTACACCTTC. It translates to CASLEVEDRQNYGYTF.

The chain links TRBV28 to TRBJ2-5; 14 bases agree with TRBD2. CDR3 length equals 22 residues. Losses at the gene ends were 3 bases for V and 5 bases for J; bases not matched to a gene: 23. CDR1 is MDHEN and CDR2 is SYDVKM in the germline V gene. The CDR3 loop reads CASSFPPRLAGGRFLGTETQYF. The DNA for the CDR3 is TGTGCCAGCAGTTTCCCACCCCGACTAGCGGGGGGGCGTTTTCTCGGTACTGAGACCCAGTACTTC.

The chain is built from TRBV28 and TRBJ1-1, with TRBD1 identical over 7 bases. Germline CDR1 and CDR2: MDHEN and SYDVKM. The length of the CDR3 is 14 residues. With 6 bases clipped from V and 1 base from J, the junction kept 5 bases outside the gene matches. Written as DNA, the CDR3 is TGTGCCAGCAGAGAGGGGGCTTCGAACACTGAAGCTTTCTTT. This translates into CASREGASNTEAFF.

J is TRBJ2-1 and V is TRBV9, with a possible D match to TRBD1 (7 bases). The V gene's germline CDR1 is SGDLS and CDR2 YYNGEE. The length of the CDR3 is 17 residues. Trimming removed 4 bases from V and 2 bases from J, with 19 bases in between. CDR3 amino acids: CASSPSGGGIPYNEQFF. CDR3 nucleotides: TGTGCCAGCAGCCCCTCAGGGGGAGGAATCCCCTACAATGAGCAGTTCTTC.

In this sample, this clone turned up once. This sequence joins TRBV7-3 and TRBJ2-1, with 9 nucleotides matching TRBD2. Trimming took 4 bases from V and 7 from J; bases not matched to a gene: 8. There are 15 residues in the CDR3. Germline-derived CDR1 and CDR2 are SGHTA and FQGTGA. The CDR3 bases are TGTGCCAGCAGCTACGGGCGACTAGCGGTAAATGAGCAGTTCTTC. It specifies CASSYGRLAVNEQFF. Together with reference TRBV7-3 and TRBJ2-1, the CDR3 gives the full variable domain: GAGVSQTPSNKVTEKGKYVELRCDPISGHTALYWYRQSLGQGPEFLIYFQGTGAADDSGLPNDRFFAVRPEGSVSTLKIQRTERGDSAVYLCASSYGRLAVNEQFFGPGTRLTVL.

This sequence joins TRBV6-5 and TRBJ1-2, with D possibly matching TRBD1 (6 bases). With 0 bases removed from V and 7 bases from J, the gap between germline ends came to 15 bases. This CDR3 has 15 residues. The V gene's germline CDR1 is MNHEY and CDR2 SVGAGI. The CDR3 spells CASSYSWDINGGYTF. CDR3 DNA: TGTGCCAGCAGTTACTCTTGGGACATAAATGGTGGCTACACCTTC.

This clone has only one observation. V is TRBV9 and J is TRBJ2-1; 7 nucleotides align to TRBD1. The CDR3 is made up of 16 amino acids. Germline CDR1 is SGDLS and CDR2 is YYNGEE. V lost 4 bases and J lost 1; bases outside the gene matches: 8. The CDR3 region is CASSLRQGESYNEQFF. CDR3 in DNA: TGTGCCAGCAGCCTCAGACAGGGAGAGTCCTACAATGAGCAGTTCTTC. Together with reference TRBV9 and TRBJ2-1, the CDR3 gives the full variable domain: DSGVTQTPKHLITATGQRVTLRCSPRSGDLSVYWYQQSLDQGLQFLIQYYNGEERAKGNILERFSAQQFPDLHSELNLSSLELGDSALYFCASSLRQGESYNEQFFGPGTRLTVL.

V is TRBV7-2 and J is TRBJ1-2; D might be TRBD1 (5 bases). Looked up from germline, CDR1 is SGHTA and CDR2 is FQGNSA. The ends were cut back, 0 bases at V and 2 bases at J, with 10 bases in the middle. The CDR3 contains 15 residues. CDR3 DNA: TGTGCCAGCAGCTTAGCACGACAGAGGAACTATGGCTACACCTTC. It codes for CASSLARQRNYGYTF.

The chain joins TRBV19 to TRBJ2-7, with D unclear. This CDR3 has 13 residues. Trimming cost V 5 bases and J 3 bases, with 11 bases left between them. Germline V gene sequence: CDR1 LNHDA, CDR2 SQIVND (reference sequence). CDR3 sequence (DNA): TGTGCCAGTAGTCCATTTAACAACTACGAGCAGTACTTC. This sequence encodes CASSPFNNYEQYF.

The V call is TRBV10-3, the J call TRBJ1-5; 7 nucleotides agree with TRBD1. The CDR3 covers 14 residues. CDR1 ENHRY and CDR2 SYGVKD come from the germline V gene. The ends lost 10 bases at V and 2 bases at J; junction bases unmatched: 8. The CDR3 coding sequence is TGTGCCACCGCGGGACAGTTGGGCAATCAGCCCCAGCATTTT. Protein product: CATAGQLGNQPQHF.

This rearrangement joins TRBV11-3 to TRBJ2-2; D is unclear. There are 14 residues in the CDR3. Germline CDR1 and CDR2: SGHNT and YENEEA. The V end lost 1 base, the J end lost 5 bases, and 8 bases lay between the germline ends. This CDR3 reads CASSLAYSTGELFF. CDR3 sequence (DNA): TGTGCCAGCAGCTTAGCGTACTCGACCGGGGAGCTGTTTTTT.

This clone was seen just once. The gene calls are TRBV6-5 and TRBJ1-5; D is uncertain. The CDR3 covers 13 residues. Germline-derived CDR1 and CDR2 are MNHEY and SVGAGI. V lost 6 bases and J 6 bases, leaving 12 bases between the germline ends. The CDR3 is CASSRESFQPQHF. DNA of the CDR3: TGTGCCAGCAGCCGGGAGTCCTTTCAGCCCCAGCATTTT.

This clone showed up just a few times. The chain combines TRBV15 with TRBJ2-1; D is possibly TRBD2 (6 bases). Deletions cut 4 bases from V and 4 bases from J, with 17 bases between. Germline V gene data show CDR1 as LNHNV and CDR2 as YYDKDF (reference sequence). This CDR3 is 16 amino acids long. CDR3 sequence: CATSTFPREFYNEQFF. Here the CDR3 DNA reads TGTGCCACCAGCACATTCCCCCGGGAGTTTTACAATGAGCAGTTCTTC.

The chain employs TRBV5-6 and TRBJ2-2; D might be TRBD1 (6 bases). From germline, CDR1 is SGHDT and CDR2 YYEEEE. Trimming removed 1 base from V and 7 bases from J, with 17 bases in between. The CDR3 runs to 16 residues. This chain's CDR3 is CASSLISGGGGGELFF. The CDR3 DNA is TGTGCCAGCAGCTTGATAAGCGGTGGGGGCGGCGGGGAGCTGTTTTTT. Full variable domain (remainder filled in from reference TRBV5-6 and TRBJ2-2): DAGVTQSPTHLIKTRGQQVTLRCSPKSGHDTVSWYQQALGQGPQFIFQYYEEEERQRGNFPDRFSGHQFPNYSSELNVNALLLGDSALYLCASSLISGGGGGELFFGEGSRLTVL.

V gene TRBV6-1 combines with J gene TRBJ2-7; D gene unclear. The V end lost 3 bases, the J end lost 4 bases, and 7 bases lay between the germline ends. The CDR3 sequence is 12 residues long. CDR1 is MNHNS and CDR2 is SASEGT in the germline V gene. The CDR3 DNA reads TGTGCCAGCAGTGAGATGAGGTACGAGCAGTACTTC. It is translated as CASSEMRYEQYF.

The chain employs TRBV28 and TRBJ1-2; 7 nucleotides agree with TRBD1. V shed 5 bases and J 4 bases; nucleotides not matched to a gene: 7. This CDR3 has 14 amino acids. Per the germline V gene, CDR1 is MDHEN and CDR2 is SYDVKM. CDR3 sequence: CASSPGQITYGYTF. CDR3 DNA sequence: TGTGCCAGCAGTCCGGGACAGATCACCTATGGCTACACCTTC.

About this clone: The sample contains more than one DNA sequence encoding this CDR3. The genes are TRBV18 and TRBJ2-5; the D gene is possibly TRBD1 (5 bases). Per germline, CDR1 KGHSH and CDR2 LQKENI. The V and J ends lost 3 bases and 7 bases respectively, with 6 bases between them. The CDR3 length is 11 residues. The CDR3 region is CASSPQGTQYF. The CDR3, as DNA: TGTGCCAGCTCACCGCAGGGGACCCAGTACTTC.

CDR3: CASSPRTGGYTEAFF. Written as DNA, the CDR3 is TGTGCCAGCAGCCCCAGGACAGGGGGTTACACTGAAGCTTTCTTT. The chain is built from TRBV11-2 and TRBJ1-1, with 10 bases aligning to TRBD1. The germline CDR1 and CDR2 sequences are SGHAT and FQNNGV. There are 15 residues in the CDR3. J lost 3 bases, V lost 5 bases, and 6 bases had no gene match.

The chain couples TRBV5-1 to TRBJ2-3; no clear D. CDR3 size: 13 residues. V was clipped by 2 bases and J by 2 bases, with 6 bases between them. Germline loops: CDR1 SGHRS, CDR2 YFSETQ. The CDR3 sequence is CASSLQYTDTQYF. The DNA of the CDR3 is TGCGCCAGCAGCTTACAGTACACAGATACGCAGTATTTT.

The chain carries TRBV5-1 and TRBJ1-2; a possible D gene is TRBD1 (6 bases). CDR3 length: 13 amino acids. Germline CDR1 SGHRS, CDR2 YFSETQ. With 4 bases removed from V and 6 bases from J, the gap between germline ends came to 13 bases. The DNA of the CDR3 is TGCGCCAGCAGCGCCCGCAGGGGCGATGGCTACACCTTC. As protein: CASSARRGDGYTF.

The V call is TRBV30, the J call TRBJ2-2; D is perhaps TRBD2 (5 bases). In germline, CDR1 is GTSNPN, CDR2 SVGIG (reference sequence). Trimming stripped 5 bases from V and 6 bases from J, with 13 bases between. The CDR3 covers 13 residues. CDR3 DNA sequence: TGTGCCTGGTCTGGCCCGGAGGCCGGGGAGCTGTTTTTT. It encodes CAWSGPEAGELFF.

This chain connects TRBV29-1 to TRBJ2-2; TRBD1 aligns across 8 bases. V lost 2 bases to trimming and J lost 1 base; unmatched junction nucleotides: 9. The CDR3 has 17 amino acids. Germline V CDR1 and CDR2: SQVTM, ANQGSEA. In nucleotides, the CDR3 is TGCAGCGTTGAATTTGGGTTTGGGACAGGGAACACCGGGGAGCTGTTTTTT. Translation: CSVEFGFGTGNTGELFF.

This clone was recorded only once. The V gene is TRBV5-1, the J gene TRBJ2-1; 14 bases match TRBD2. The CDR3 consists of 17 residues. V shed 4 bases, J shed 9 bases, and the junction held 12 bases outside the gene matches. CDR1 is SGHRS, CDR2 YFSETQ, per germline. CDR3 amino acids: CASSHTRLAGGQGEQFF. The CDR3 DNA is TGCGCCAGCAGCCATACACGACTAGCGGGGGGGCAGGGTGAGCAGTTCTTC.

The CDR3 spells CASSSTQGRDGYTF. In nucleotides, the CDR3 is TGTGCCAGCAGCTCCACACAGGGCCGAGATGGCTACACCTTC. This chain joins TRBV7-2 and TRBJ1-2; D is perhaps TRBD1 (6 bases). The germline V and J ends were trimmed by 4 bases and 6 bases, with 15 bases remaining between them. The CDR3 extends over 14 amino acids. Germline CDR1 is SGHTA and CDR2 is FQGNSA.

The CDR3 spells CASSQAASSQGANAEAFF. The CDR3 DNA is TGTGCCAGCAGCCAAGCCGCATCGTCGCAGGGGGCTAACGCTGAAGCTTTCTTT. V and J are TRBV4-2 and TRBJ1-1; 8 bases map to TRBD1. The trim removed 1 base at V and 6 bases at J, leaving 16 bases unmatched. CDR1 is LGHNA and CDR2 is YNFKEQ in the germline V gene. The CDR3 loop spans 18 amino acids.

The rearrangement joins TRBV27 to TRBJ2-1, with D maybe TRBD2 (5 bases). This CDR3 has 13 residues. CDR1 MNHEY and CDR2 SMNVEV come from the germline V gene (reference sequence). V lost 2 bases and J lost 9, with 11 bases in between. CDR3 amino acids: CASSLGLLAEQFF. Written as DNA, the CDR3 is TGTGCCAGCAGTTTAGGACTCTTGGCTGAGCAGTTCTTC.

The chain combines TRBV19 with TRBJ1-1; D is possibly TRBD1 (5 bases). V lost 8 bases and J lost 3, with 19 bases in between. CDR3 length: 15 amino acids. Germline V gives CDR1 LNHDA, CDR2 SQIVND (reference sequence). The DNA for the CDR3 is TGTGCCAGTTCCGGGAGACAGATACGGGACACTGAAGCTTTCTTT. Protein: CASSGRQIRDTEAFF.

The rearrangement links TRBV5-4 to TRBJ2-1; 8 bases are shared with TRBD1. Germline CDR1 reads SGHNT; CDR2 reads YYREEE (reference sequence). The CDR3 loop spans 15 amino acids. V was clipped by 4 bases and J by 5 bases; unmatched bases: 8. The CDR3 sequence is CASSIAGQGDNEQFF. The CDR3 DNA reads as TGTGCCAGCAGCATCGCCGGACAGGGTGACAATGAGCAGTTCTTC. Full variable domain (rest looked up from reference TRBV5-4 and TRBJ2-1): ETGVTQSPTHLIKTRGQQVTLRCSSQSGHNTVSWYQQALGQGPQFIFQYYREEENGRGNFPPRFSGLQFPNYSSELNVNALELDDSALYLCASSIAGQGDNEQFFGPGTRLTVL.

The chain is built from TRBV14 and TRBJ2-5; 7 bases agree with TRBD1. Unmatched junction bases numbered 11, after V lost 6 bases and J lost 4 bases. Germline CDR1 reads SGHDN; CDR2 reads FVKESK. The CDR3 contains 15 residues. The CDR3: CASSPPRTGGETQYF. The CDR3, as DNA: TGTGCCAGCAGTCCCCCTCGGACAGGAGGAGAGACCCAGTACTTC.

This clone is a singleton in its sample. V is TRBV5-4 and J is TRBJ2-1; D ambiguous. The germline V and J ends were trimmed by 0 bases and 3 bases, with 7 bases remaining between them. CDR1 and CDR2 (germline): SGHNT, YYREEE (reference sequence). This CDR3 comprises 14 residues. CDR3: CASSLAADYNEQFF. In DNA form, the CDR3 reads TGTGCCAGCAGCTTGGCCGCGGACTACAATGAGCAGTTCTTC.